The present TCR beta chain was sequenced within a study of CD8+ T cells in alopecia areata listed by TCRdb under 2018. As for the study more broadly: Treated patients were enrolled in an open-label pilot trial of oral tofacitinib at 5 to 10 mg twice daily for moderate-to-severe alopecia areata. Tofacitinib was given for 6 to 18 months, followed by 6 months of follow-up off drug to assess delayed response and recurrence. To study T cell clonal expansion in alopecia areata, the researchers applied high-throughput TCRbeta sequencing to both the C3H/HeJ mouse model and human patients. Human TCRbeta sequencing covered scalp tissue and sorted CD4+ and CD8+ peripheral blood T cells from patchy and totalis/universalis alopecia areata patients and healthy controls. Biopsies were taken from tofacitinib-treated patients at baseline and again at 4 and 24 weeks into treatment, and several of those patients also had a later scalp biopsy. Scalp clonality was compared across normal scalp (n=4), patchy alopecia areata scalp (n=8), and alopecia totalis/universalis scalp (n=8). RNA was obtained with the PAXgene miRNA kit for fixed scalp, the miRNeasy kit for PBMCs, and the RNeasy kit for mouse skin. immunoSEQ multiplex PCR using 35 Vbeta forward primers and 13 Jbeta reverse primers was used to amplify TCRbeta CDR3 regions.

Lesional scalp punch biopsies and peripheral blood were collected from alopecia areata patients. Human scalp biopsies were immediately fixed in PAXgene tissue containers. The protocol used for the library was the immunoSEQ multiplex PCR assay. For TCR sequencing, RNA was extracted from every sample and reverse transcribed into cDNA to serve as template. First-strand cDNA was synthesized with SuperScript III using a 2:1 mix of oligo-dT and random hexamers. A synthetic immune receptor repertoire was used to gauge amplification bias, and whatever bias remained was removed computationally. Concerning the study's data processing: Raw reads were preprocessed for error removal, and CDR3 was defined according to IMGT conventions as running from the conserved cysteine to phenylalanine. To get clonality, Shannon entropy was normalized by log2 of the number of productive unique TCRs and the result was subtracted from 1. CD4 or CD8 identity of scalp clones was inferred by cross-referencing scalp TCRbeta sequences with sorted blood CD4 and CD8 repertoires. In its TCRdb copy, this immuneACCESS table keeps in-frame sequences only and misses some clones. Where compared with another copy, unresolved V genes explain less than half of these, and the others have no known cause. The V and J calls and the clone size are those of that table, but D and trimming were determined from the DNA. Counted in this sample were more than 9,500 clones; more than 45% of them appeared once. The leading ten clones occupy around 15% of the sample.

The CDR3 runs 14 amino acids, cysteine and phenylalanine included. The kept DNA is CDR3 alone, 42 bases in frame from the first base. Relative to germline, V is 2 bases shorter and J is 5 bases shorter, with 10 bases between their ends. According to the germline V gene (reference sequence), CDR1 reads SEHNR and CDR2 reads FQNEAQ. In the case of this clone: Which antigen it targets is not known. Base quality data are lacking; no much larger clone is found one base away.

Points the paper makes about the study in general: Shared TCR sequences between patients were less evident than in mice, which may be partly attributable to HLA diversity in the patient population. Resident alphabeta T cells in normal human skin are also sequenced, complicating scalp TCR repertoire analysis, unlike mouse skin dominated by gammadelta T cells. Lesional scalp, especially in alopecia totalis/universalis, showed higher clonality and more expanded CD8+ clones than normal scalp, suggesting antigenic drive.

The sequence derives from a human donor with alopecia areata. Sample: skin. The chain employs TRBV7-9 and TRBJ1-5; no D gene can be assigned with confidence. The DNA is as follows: TGTGCCAGCAGCTTATCTGGGTCCCATCAGCCCCAGCATTTT. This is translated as CASSLSGSHQPQHF.